This TCR beta chain was sequenced for a study of shared clonotypes between healthy human individuals. Trimming cost V 1 base and J 4 bases, with 2 bases left between them. CDR1 and CDR2 (germline): MDHEN, SYDVKM. The CDR3 covers 12 residues. With regard to this clone: No antigen is known for it.

In the authors' methods: Filtering of immunoSEQ junctional sequences could not match full-length read filtering. TCRdb keeps only in-frame clones here, not all; method: immunoSEQ multiplex PCR. From that table come the V and J calls and clone size; the DNA was used to work out D and trimming. The table records 450,000 to 500,000 clones, around 73% of them present only once. General study results and limits: Deeper or shallower sequencing was expected to change how clonotypes are shared among donors. Sampling covered nothing but blood. Tissue TCR repertoires likely differ from those found in blood.

The sequenced sample was PBMCs. V usage is TRBV28 and J usage is TRBJ1-3, with D hard to call. The TCR comes from a woman in her thirties or forties in good health. Some clones in this sample may be carry-over from other donors' samples. CDR3 region: CASSLLGNTIYF. CDR3 DNA sequence: TGTGCCAGCAGTTTATTGGGAAACACCATATATTTT.